Sequencing of this TCR beta chain was carried out in a study of Graves' ophthalmopathy and Graves' hyperthyroidism. This clonotype occurred many times. Pregnancy or lactation, uncontrolled infections and other autoimmune diseases were grounds for excluding patients. CDR1 and CDR2 (germline): MNHEY, SMNVEV (reference sequence). The CDR3 is made up of 15 amino acids. Trimming cost V 8 bases and J 2 bases; bases outside gene matches: 7. Using RNA transcripts, the TCR beta CDR3 regions were amplified. RT-PCR in the first round used HTBI primers; a second-round multiplex PCR followed. TCRdb used MiXCR to reprocess the multiplex PCR reads, holding one entry per CDR3 protein. The sample contains 450,000 or so distinct CDR3 sequences, approximately 15% of which appear only once.

The receptor was isolated from a woman younger than 45 with Graves' ophthalmopathy. Source material: blood. This chain uses TRBV27 with TRBJ1-5, with TRBD1 matching 9 bases. CDR3 nucleotides: TGTGCCAGCTACTACAGGGGGCAAGGCAATCAGCCCCAGCATTTT. Its translation is CASYYRGQGNQPQHF.